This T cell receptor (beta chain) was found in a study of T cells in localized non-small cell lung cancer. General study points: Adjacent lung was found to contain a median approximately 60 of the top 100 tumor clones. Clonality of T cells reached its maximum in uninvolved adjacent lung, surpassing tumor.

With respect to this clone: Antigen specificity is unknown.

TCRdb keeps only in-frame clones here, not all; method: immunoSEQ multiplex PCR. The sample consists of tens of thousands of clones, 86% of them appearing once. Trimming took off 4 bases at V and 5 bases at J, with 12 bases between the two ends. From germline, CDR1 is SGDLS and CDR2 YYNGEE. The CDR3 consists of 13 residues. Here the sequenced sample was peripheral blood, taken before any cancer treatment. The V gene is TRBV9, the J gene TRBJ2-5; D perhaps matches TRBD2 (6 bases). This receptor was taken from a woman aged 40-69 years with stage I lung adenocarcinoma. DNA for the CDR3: TGTGCCAGCAGCTCTGGGAGGTTGGAGACCCAGTACTTC. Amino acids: CASSSGRLETQYF.